The 10 T cell receptor beta chains listed next were all sequenced from one sample in a study of response to subunit inactivated influenza vaccine. One entry per CDR3 protein, called by TCRdb with MiXCR from the RT-PCR reads. This repertoire shows hundreds of thousands of distinct CDR3 sequences, about 18% found once; its top ten account for roughly 11%. Sequencing was performed on PBMCs from blood, taken approximately 5 days after vaccination. All receptors come from a man aged 45-65 years who received an inactivated influenza vaccine.

The chain has TRBV18 and TRBJ1-6; a possible D gene is TRBD1 (5 bases). In germline, CDR1 is KGHSH, CDR2 LQKENI. V was trimmed by 5 bases and J by 10 bases, leaving 12 bases between them. CDR3 length equals 13 residues. The DNA for the CDR3 is TGTGCCAGCTCAGCCGACAGAGGATCACCCCTCCACTTT. Its translation is CASSADRGSPLHF.

The CDR3 DNA reads TGTGCCAGCAGTCGCCTCGGGACGGTTAGCACAGATACGCAGTATTTT. It translates to CASSRLGTVSTDTQYF. The chain uses TRBV28 and TRBJ2-3; D may match TRBD1 or TRBD2 (5 bases each). V gave up 5 bases and J gave up 0 bases, with 15 bases separating them. The CDR3 consists of 16 residues. Germline V gives CDR1 MDHEN, CDR2 SYDVKM. Full variable domain (outside the CDR3, taken from reference TRBV28 and TRBJ2-3): DVKVTQSSRYLVKRTGEKVFLECVQDMDHENMFWYRQDPGLGLRLIYFSYDVKMKEKGDIPEGYSVSREKKERFSLILESASTNQTSMYLCASSRLGTVSTDTQYFGPGTRLTVL.

This clonotype has more than one count but fewer than ten. This sequence joins TRBV6-1 and TRBJ2-2, with a weak D call TRBD2 (5 bases). The CDR3 loop spans 16 amino acids. V was shortened by 6 bases and J by 1 base, with 15 bases between the two germline ends. Germline V gene lookup returns CDR1 MNHNS and CDR2 SASEGT. CDR3 bases: TGTGCCAGCAGCGCTTTCGGGGAGTGGAACACCGGGGAGCTGTTTTTT. This translates into CASSAFGEWNTGELFF.

This clonotype was recorded a few times. The chain combines TRBV15 with TRBJ2-5; D remains unclear. This CDR3 contains 12 residues. V lost 4 bases and J lost 4, with 7 bases in between. CDR1 is LNHNV, CDR2 YYDKDF, per germline (reference sequence). CDR3 amino acids: CATSNSRETQYF. The CDR3 DNA follows: TGTGCCACCAGCAATAGTCGAGAGACCCAGTACTTC.

This sequence joins TRBV5-1 and TRBJ2-5, with D perhaps TRBD1 (5 bases). CDR3 length equals 15 residues. Germline-derived CDR1 and CDR2 are SGHRS and YFSETQ. V was shortened by 3 bases and J by 1 base, with 13 bases between the two germline ends. The CDR3 region has the DNA TGCGCCAGCAGCTCGTTCGACAGCTTCCAAGAGACCCAGTACTTC. Protein product: CASSSFDSFQETQYF.

The J gene is TRBJ2-7, the V gene TRBV20-1; 12 bases agree with TRBD2. The CDR3 totals 15 residues. The V and J ends lost 3 bases and 5 bases, in that order; junction bases with no gene match: 8. CDR1 is DFQATT and CDR2 is SNEGSKA in the germline V gene (reference sequence). CDR3 in amino acids: CSASGASGRADEQYF. The CDR3 DNA follows: TGCAGTGCTAGTGGGGCTAGCGGGAGGGCCGACGAGCAGTACTTC.

The chain is built from TRBV28 and TRBJ2-7; D is possibly TRBD1 (6 bases). V gave up 2 bases and J gave up 0 bases, with 11 bases separating them. CDR1 and CDR2 from the germline V gene are MDHEN and SYDVKM. This CDR3 spans 15 amino acids. CDR3 DNA: TGTGCCAGCAGTTTAGTCAGGGGCTACTCCTACGAGCAGTACTTC. It specifies CASSLVRGYSYEQYF.

This clonotype was counted ten times or more. The chain recombines TRBV20-1 with TRBJ2-1, with TRBD1 as a possible D gene (6 bases). Between the trimmed V and J ends, which lost 3 bases and 5 bases, there was a span of 11 bases. There are 13 residues in the CDR3. Germline V CDR1 and CDR2: DFQATT, SNEGSKA (reference sequence). CDR3 nucleotides: TGCAGTGCTAGCCAGGACAGAAACAATGAGCAGTTCTTC. This codes for CSASQDRNNEQFF.

V usage is TRBV2 and J usage is TRBJ2-7; 7 nucleotides match TRBD2. The CDR3 contains 15 residues. V was pared by 0 bases and J by 2 bases, with 4 bases of the junction left unmatched. Germline V gene data show CDR1 as SNHLY and CDR2 as FYNNEI. CDR3: CASSEARGSPYEQYF. In DNA, the CDR3 is TGTGCCAGCAGTGAAGCGCGGGGGTCACCCTACGAGCAGTACTTC. The full variable domain, rest sourced from reference TRBV2 and TRBJ2-7, is EPEVTQTPSHQVTQMGQEVILRCVPISNHLYFYWYRQILGQKVEFLVSFYNNEISEKSEIFDDQFSVERPDGSNFTLKIRSTKLEDSAMYFCASSEARGSPYEQYFGPGTRLTVT.

This clonotype showed up many times. This rearrangement joins TRBV20-1 to TRBJ2-7; unclear D gene. Trimming removed 6 bases at V and 3 bases at J, with 12 bases between. Germline V CDR1 and CDR2: DFQATT, SNEGSKA (reference sequence). The CDR3 is 12 amino acids. The CDR3 DNA sequence: TGCAGTGCGCCAGAGACAAGCTACGAGCAGTACTTC. This gives the protein CSAPETSYEQYF.